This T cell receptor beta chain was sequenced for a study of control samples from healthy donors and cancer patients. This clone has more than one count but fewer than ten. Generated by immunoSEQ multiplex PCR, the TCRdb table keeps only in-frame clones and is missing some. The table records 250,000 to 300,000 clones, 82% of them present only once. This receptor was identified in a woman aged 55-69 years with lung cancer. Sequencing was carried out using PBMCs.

The CDR3 DNA reads TGTGCCAGTAGTAAATTATTCGGGCAGGAGTTCTACGAGCAGTACTTC. Residues: CASSKLFGQEFYEQYF. The gene calls are TRBV19 and TRBJ2-7, with no clear D. The length of the CDR3 is 16 residues. V shed 4 bases and J shed 3 bases, with 19 bases lying between them. In germline, CDR1 is LNHDA, CDR2 SQIVND (reference sequence).